This TCR beta chain was obtained from a study of control samples from healthy donors and cancer patients. The ends were cut back, 6 bases at V and 2 bases at J, with 3 bases in the middle. Germline V CDR1 and CDR2: SNHLY, FYNNEI. The CDR3 length is 11 residues. Clones were read by immunoSEQ multiplex PCR, and TCRdb kept only the in-frame ones, dropping some. The sample lists 150,000 to 200,000 clones, around 89% occurring once. The chain recombines TRBV2 with TRBJ2-3; D is undetermined. The sequencing input was blood. The TCR sequence derives from a woman aged 45-60 years in good health. CDR3 DNA sequence: TGTGCCAGCAGAGTCACAGATACGCAGTATTTT. The encoded protein is CASRVTDTQYF.